Presented here are 3 T cell receptor beta chains from one specimen sequenced in a study of blood T cell repertoires in COVID-19. Profiled with immunoSEQ multiplex PCR; TCRdb holds only in-frame clones, not every one. The sample includes approximately 120,000 clones, roughly 85% of them seen just once. Input material: peripheral blood. The receptors derive from a man aged 80 or over with active or convalescent COVID-19.

The V gene is TRBV9, the J gene TRBJ2-3, with TRBD2 matching over 8 bases. Germline V gene lookup returns CDR1 SGDLS and CDR2 YYNGEE. The V gene end was trimmed by 0 bases and the J gene end by 4 bases; junction bases not matched to a gene: 10. This CDR3 comprises 17 residues. CDR3 DNA: TGTGCCAGCAGCGTAGCAGCTCGGGGGGGGGCCGCAGATACGCAGTATTTT. Protein product: CASSVAARGGAADTQYF.

This clone was seen only once. The V gene is TRBV11-2, the J gene TRBJ2-7, with a weak D call TRBD1 (7 bases). Trimming took 5 bases from V and 1 from J, leaving 18 bases between them. The CDR3 is 16 amino acids. From germline, CDR1 is SGHAT and CDR2 FQNNGV. DNA for the CDR3: TGTGCCAGCAGCCCCTTAGCCAGGGGGAGGTCCTACGAGCAGTACTTC. This sequence encodes CASSPLARGRSYEQYF.

This sequence joins TRBV10-3 and TRBJ1-1; D unresolved. Germline values: CDR1 ENHRY, CDR2 SYGVKD. This CDR3 contains 15 residues. Trimming removed 7 bases from V and 1 base from J, with 16 bases in between. The CDR3 loop is CAIKRVADSNTEAFF. For the CDR3, the DNA is TGTGCCATCAAGAGGGTCGCCGATTCGAACACTGAAGCTTTCTTT.